This record concerns one TCR beta chain sequence. This clone has a handful of counts. Its antigen is not yet known. Base qualities were left out, and no much larger clone turns up one base away. The immunoSEQ Assay, a bias-controlled multiplex PCR, was used to amplify TCRbeta CDR3 regions from genomic DNA. The study's own analysis went as follows. The number of nucleated cells in each sample was estimated from the amplification of reference gene primers within the assay. Sequence reads were collapsed and filtered to measure the absolute abundance of every unique TCRbeta CDR3 rearrangement. For each sample, productive Simpson clonality was calculated as the square root of Simpson's diversity index across productive rearrangements. TCRdb holds this immuneACCESS table with in-frame rearrangements only. Some clones are missing; in checked studies, unresolved V genes explain under half, and the rest has no known cause. V and J calls and clone size are as listed in that table; D and trimming were resolved from the DNA. The sample yields around 26,000 clones; under 90% were counted once. Approximately 32% of the sample is taken by the ten largest.

These data come from a study of blood T cell repertoires in COVID-19 (dated by TCRdb to the early 2020s). At the level of the whole study: Samples covering the acute and convalescent phases of COVID-19 were provided by collaborators in the United States, Italy and Spain. Sample metadata almost always included a de-identified subject ID, COVID-19 status, age in years and sex. The prospective study material was composed of cDNA or gDNA derived from T cells, B-cell-depleted T cells, or PBMCs. The repertoires were released in a freely available public database meant as a resource for research on the immune response to SARS-CoV-2. Samples were obtained from the ongoing ImmuneRACE study (first 160 participants) and from 1,200 or so subjects provided by 6 global collaborators. Deeply sampled blood TCRbeta repertoires from subjects exposed to, actively infected with, or recovered from COVID-19 were included in the dataset. HLA class I and class II types, where available, came from metadata supplied by the sample provider rather than from assay-based typing.

Each collaborating institution followed its own protocols to collect whole blood in K2EDTA tubes. For TCRbeta analysis, collaborators shipped samples as frozen whole blood, isolated PBMCs, or DNA extracted from either of those sample types. The full study reports these points: Clinical and demographic metadata were provided uncurated, with the amount varying by source and participant.

The CDR3 holds 15 amino acids from the cysteine to the phenylalanine. The entry retains the CDR3 DNA only, 45 bases that are in frame from base 1. Trimming takes 5 bases from V and 9 bases from J, and the germline ends sit 20 bases apart. From a lookup of the germline V gene, CDR1 and CDR2 are SGHNT and YENEEA. The chain is made from TRBV11-3 and TRBJ2-1; the D gene is possibly TRBD2, with 5 bases matching. The clonotype originates from a human donor in a cohort sampled during active COVID-19. The sample comprised peripheral blood. The bases are TGTGCCAGCAGCCTCGGGCTGAGGGTGGGTAGTGAGCAGTTCTTC. It translates as CASSLGLRVGSEQFF.